The T cell receptor beta chain under discussion was sequenced for a study of Ad26.COV2.S vaccination and SARS-CoV-2 variants. Only in-frame clones appear in the TCRdb table, and some are missing; sequencing was by immunoSEQ multiplex PCR. The sample lists about 350,000 clones, roughly 89% occurring once. The treatment denotes: 15 to 20 received Ad26.COV2.S at low or high dose, single or two shots; several received placebo; per-sample allocation not given. Collection of samples fell on day 63 after the first vaccine or placebo injection. The CDR3 length is 15 residues. V lost 3 bases, J lost 6 bases, and 6 bases stayed unmatched. Germline lookup yields CDR1 LNHDA and CDR2 SQIVND (reference sequence).

The TCR sequence derives from a person aged 18 to 65 who received the Ad26.COV2.S COVID-19 vaccine or a placebo. The rearrangement links TRBV19 to TRBJ2-2; TRBD2 matches 8 bases. The sequenced sample was peripheral blood, obtained in a trial of Ad26.COV2.S vaccine versus placebo. In DNA form, the CDR3 reads TGTGCCAGTAGTATCGCGGGGGGAGGCGCCGGGGAGCTGTTTTTT. Amino acid sequence: CASSIAGGGAGELFF.